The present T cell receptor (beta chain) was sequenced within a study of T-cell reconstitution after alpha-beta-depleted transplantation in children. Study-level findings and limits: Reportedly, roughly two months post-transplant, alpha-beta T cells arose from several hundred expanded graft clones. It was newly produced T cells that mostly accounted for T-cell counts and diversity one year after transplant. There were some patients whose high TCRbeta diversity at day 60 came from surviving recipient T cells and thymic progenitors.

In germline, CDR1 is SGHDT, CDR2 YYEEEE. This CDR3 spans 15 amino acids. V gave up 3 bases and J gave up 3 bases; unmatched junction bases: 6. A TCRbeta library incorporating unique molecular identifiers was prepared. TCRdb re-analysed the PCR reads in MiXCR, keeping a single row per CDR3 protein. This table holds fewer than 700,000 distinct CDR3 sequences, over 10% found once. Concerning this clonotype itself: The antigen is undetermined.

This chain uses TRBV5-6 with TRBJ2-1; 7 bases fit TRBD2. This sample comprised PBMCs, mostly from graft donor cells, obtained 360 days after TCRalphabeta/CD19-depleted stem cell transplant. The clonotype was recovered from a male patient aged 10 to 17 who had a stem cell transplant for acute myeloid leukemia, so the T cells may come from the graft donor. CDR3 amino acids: CASSSFGTNYNEQFF. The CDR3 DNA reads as TGTGCCAGCAGCTCCTTCGGGACTAACTACAATGAGCAGTTCTTC.